The 6 T cell receptor beta chains presented below share a single source sample, sequenced in a study of human T cells and chemical hapten exposure. TCRdb called the RACE reads again in MiXCR, with one record for every CDR3 protein. The sample comprises 360,000 or so distinct CDR3 sequences, about 6.9% of which are singletons, and more than 5.5% rests with the top ten. Sample time point: patch test 2, 6 weeks after DPC sensitization. Indicated treatment: therapeutic diphenylcyclopropenone sensitization with weekly scalp DPC. Specimen: whole blood, collected in connection with sensitization to the hapten diphenylcyclopropenone (DPC). The receptors were gathered from a woman younger than 35 with alopecia areata. Some clones in this sample may be carry-over from other donors' samples.

The CDR3 reads CASSPDVTRREQFF. The CDR3 DNA is TGTGCCAGCAGCCCGGACGTGACTAGACGTGAGCAGTTCTTC. The rearrangement links TRBV5-6 to TRBJ2-1, with D possibly matching TRBD2 (6 bases). Germline V gene lookup returns CDR1 SGHDT and CDR2 YYEEEE. This CDR3 contains 14 residues. V lost 4 bases and J 9 bases, leaving 17 bases between the germline ends.

This clonotype occurred many times. The V gene is TRBV6-2 or TRBV6-3, the J gene TRBJ1-6, with 7 bases that match TRBD1. The ends lost 0 bases at V and 4 bases at J; junction bases unmatched: 3. This CDR3 has 16 amino acids. Germline values: CDR1 MNHEY, CDR2 SVGEGT. Here the CDR3 reads CASSYSGQAYNSPLHF. The CDR3 DNA is TGTGCCAGCAGTTACTCAGGACAGGCGTATAATTCACCCCTCCACTTT.

V usage is TRBV20-1 and J usage is TRBJ2-2; D may match TRBD1 or TRBD2 (6 bases each). In germline, CDR1 is DFQATT, CDR2 SNEGSKA (reference sequence). V lost 3 bases to trimming and J lost 5 bases, with 16 bases between them. This CDR3 has 15 amino acids. The CDR3 sequence is CSARAGQPLTGELFF. For the CDR3, the DNA is TGCAGTGCTAGGGCGGGACAACCCCTAACCGGGGAGCTGTTTTTT.

The genes are TRBV29-1 and TRBJ1-1; 7 bases are shared with TRBD1. Germline CDR1 SQVTM, CDR2 ANQGSEA. The CDR3 consists of 14 residues. V shed 0 bases and J 3 bases; nucleotides not matched to a gene: 4. CDR3 residues: CSVEEGTVYTEAFF. The CDR3 DNA reads TGCAGCGTTGAAGAGGGGACAGTTTACACTGAAGCTTTCTTT.

The rearrangement links TRBV12-3 or TRBV12-4 to TRBJ2-5; D remains unclear. Trimming shortened V by 4 bases and J by 2 bases, and 20 bases separated the two germline ends. The length of the CDR3 is 17 residues. The CDR3 DNA is TGTGCCAGCAGTTCCGCCCAAAAAGGGTCTATTCAAGAGACCCAGTACTTC. This sequence encodes CASSSAQKGSIQETQYF.

This clonotype showed up just a few times. This chain connects TRBV15 to TRBJ2-7; D gene ambiguous. The germline V gene encodes CDR1 LNHNV and CDR2 YYDKDF (reference sequence). This CDR3 is built from 13 residues. The germline V and J ends were trimmed by 0 bases and 6 bases, with 9 bases remaining between them. CDR3 residues: CATSRDSNREQYF. The CDR3 DNA reads TGTGCCACCAGCAGAGATTCAAACCGCGAGCAGTACTTC.